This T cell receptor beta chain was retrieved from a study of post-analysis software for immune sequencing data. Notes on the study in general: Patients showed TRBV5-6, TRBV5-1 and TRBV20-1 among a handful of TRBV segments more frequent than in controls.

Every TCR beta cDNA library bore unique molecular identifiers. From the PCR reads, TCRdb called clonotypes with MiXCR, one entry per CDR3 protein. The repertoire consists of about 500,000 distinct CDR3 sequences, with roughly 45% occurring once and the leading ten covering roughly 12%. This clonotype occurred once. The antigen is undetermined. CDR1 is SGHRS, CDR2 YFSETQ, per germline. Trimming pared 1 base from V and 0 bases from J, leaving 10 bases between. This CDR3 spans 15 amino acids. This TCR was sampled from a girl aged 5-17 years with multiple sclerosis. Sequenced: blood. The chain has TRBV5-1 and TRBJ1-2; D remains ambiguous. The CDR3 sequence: CASSLSPGANYGYTF. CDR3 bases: TGCGCCAGCAGCTTGTCTCCAGGCGCTAACTATGGCTACACCTTC.